The 32 T cell receptor beta chains reported below all come from one sample, sequenced in a study of Ad26.COV2.S vaccination and SARS-CoV-2 variants. Libraries were prepared by immunoSEQ multiplex PCR; TCRdb keeps only in-frame clonotypes and omits some of them. The repertoire includes some 300,000 clones, approximately 86% of them detected once, and roughly 1.9% sits in the top ten. Treatment here: around 19 received Ad26.COV2.S at low or high dose, single or two shots; roughly 5 received placebo; per-sample allocation not given. Material that was analyzed had been drawn on day 63 after the first vaccine or placebo injection. This specimen consisted of peripheral blood, obtained in a trial of Ad26.COV2.S vaccine versus placebo. Every receptor here comes from a person aged 18-65 years who received the Ad26.COV2.S COVID-19 vaccine or a placebo.

Worth noting for this clone: Other DNA sequences in this sample translate to the same CDR3. V and J are TRBV20-1 and TRBJ2-7; the D is unclear. Germline values: CDR1 DFQATT, CDR2 SNEGSKA (reference sequence). The ends were cut back, 6 bases at V and 3 bases at J, with 6 bases in the middle. The CDR3 runs to 10 residues. CDR3 amino acids: CSALNYEQYF. CDR3 nucleotides: TGCAGTGCCCTGAACTACGAGCAGTACTTC.

Only one count was recorded for this clone. The V gene is TRBV19, the J gene TRBJ1-2; D might be TRBD1 (5 bases). V lost 3 bases and J 10 bases, leaving 12 bases between the germline ends. CDR1 LNHDA and CDR2 SQIVND come from the germline V gene (reference sequence). This CDR3 spans 12 amino acids. CDR3 nucleotides: TGTGCCAGTAGTATTTCTGGCAGGGACTACACCTTC. As protein: CASSISGRDYTF.

This chain joins TRBV10-3 and TRBJ2-7; D remains unclear. CDR1 and CDR2 (germline): ENHRY, SYGVKD. CDR3 length equals 12 residues. Trimming removed 4 bases from V and 1 base from J, with 5 bases in between. The CDR3 region has the DNA TGTGCCATCAGTGTTGGTTCCTACGAGCAGTACTTC. Residues: CAISVGSYEQYF.

This clone was recorded only once. This rearrangement joins TRBV3-1 (or the pseudogene TRBV3-2) to TRBJ1-3, with unresolved D. V was clipped by 2 bases and J by 0 bases, with 5 bases between them. The length of the CDR3 is 14 residues. Germline CDR1 LGHDT, CDR2 YNNKEL (reference sequence). DNA of the CDR3: TGTGCCAGCAGCCAAAGCAGCTCTGGAAACACCATATATTTT. Protein: CASSQSSSGNTIYF.

J is TRBJ1-2 and V is TRBV7-2, with unresolved D. The CDR3 covers 13 residues. Trimming stripped 6 bases from V and 8 bases from J, with 16 bases between. Looked up from germline, CDR1 is SGHTA and CDR2 is FQGNSA. The CDR3 DNA sequence: TGTGCCAGCAGGTCGGAGCCCCCCCGCGGCTACACCTTC. Translated, it gives CASRSEPPRGYTF. The full variable domain, rest sourced from reference TRBV7-2 and TRBJ1-2, is GAGVSQSPSNKVTEKGKDVELRCDPISGHTALYWYRQSLGQGLEFLIYFQGNSAPDKSGLPSDRFSAERTGGSVSTLTIQRTQQEDSAVYLCASRSEPPRGYTFGSGTRLTVV.

This clone has just a few counts. This chain connects TRBV7-2 to TRBJ1-6, with D maybe TRBD1 (5 bases). The CDR3 extends over 11 amino acids. Germline V CDR1 and CDR2: SGHTA, FQGNSA. Trimming stripped 1 base from V and 15 bases from J, with 7 bases between. Here the CDR3 reads CASSLGQHLHF. The DNA for the CDR3 is TGTGCCAGCAGCTTAGGACAGCACCTCCACTTT.

V usage is TRBV2 and J usage is TRBJ1-2; D might be TRBD1 (6 bases). The CDR3 is 13 amino acids. Germline CDR1 is SNHLY and CDR2 is FYNNEI. The V and J ends lost 7 bases and 4 bases respectively, with 13 bases between them. The chain's CDR3 is CASKGDIGYGYTF. In DNA, the CDR3 is TGTGCCAGCAAAGGGGACATCGGCTATGGCTACACCTTC.

This clone was observed a handful of times. V gene TRBV6-5 combines with J gene TRBJ2-7; D is perhaps TRBD1 (6 bases). Germline values: CDR1 MNHEY, CDR2 SVGAGI. V was clipped by 7 bases and J by 7 bases, with 20 bases between them. CDR3 length: 14 residues. The CDR3 spells CASMRDILGLEQYF. The CDR3 DNA reads as TGTGCCAGCATGAGGGACATCCTAGGACTGGAGCAGTACTTC.

The rearrangement uses TRBV5-1 and TRBJ2-1, with TRBD1 identical over 7 bases. The V gene end was trimmed by 7 bases and the J gene end by 3 bases; junction bases not matched to a gene: 7. The CDR3 is made up of 14 amino acids. The germline V gene has CDR1 SGHRS and CDR2 YFSETQ. The CDR3 reads CASGVDRFYNEQFF. CDR3 nucleotides: TGCGCCAGCGGGGTGGACAGGTTCTACAATGAGCAGTTCTTC.

This clone was seen more than once but under ten times. Here the CDR3 reads CASSQGGNHQPQHF. CDR3 DNA sequence: TGTGCCAGCAGCCAGGGAGGGAATCATCAGCCCCAGCATTTT. The V call is TRBV14, the J call TRBJ1-5, with no clear D. CDR3 length: 14 residues. The V end lost 3 bases, the J end lost 5 bases, and 11 bases lay between the germline ends. Germline CDR1 reads SGHDN; CDR2 reads FVKESK.

This clone came up once. This rearrangement joins TRBV9 to TRBJ2-5; 10 positions match TRBD1. Germline assignment: CDR1 SGDLS and CDR2 YYNGEE. Unmatched junction bases numbered 8, after V lost 4 bases and J lost 5 bases. The CDR3 extends over 15 amino acids. The CDR3 nucleotides read TGTGCCAGCAGCTTCAGACAGGGGGCGCGTGAGACCCAGTACTTC. Translated, it gives CASSFRQGARETQYF.

The CDR3 protein is CASRGRDRNTGELFF. Written as DNA, the CDR3 is TGTGCCAGCAGGGGTCGGGACCGGAACACCGGGGAGCTGTTTTTT. The chain recombines TRBV7-8 with TRBJ2-2; D might be TRBD1 or TRBD2, each matching 5 bases. The CDR3 is 15 residues long. Trimming left V 6 bases short and J 1 base short, with 12 bases between. Germline V gene data show CDR1 as SGHVS and CDR2 as FQNEAQ.

This chain joins TRBV19 and TRBJ2-3; no clear D. The CDR3 sequence is 13 residues long. Germline CDR1 LNHDA, CDR2 SQIVND (reference sequence). V dropped 5 bases and J dropped 3 bases, with 9 bases sitting between them. CDR3 in amino acids: CASSVTGTDTQYF. For the CDR3, the DNA is TGTGCCAGTAGTGTTACCGGGACAGATACGCAGTATTTT. The whole variable domain, filled in from reference TRBV19 and TRBJ2-3, reads DGGITQSPKYLFRKEGQNVTLSCEQNLNHDAMYWYRQDPGQGLRLIYYSQIVNDFQKGDIAEGYSVSREKKESFPLTVTSAQKNPTAFYLCASSVTGTDTQYFGPGTRLTVL.

The CDR3 sequence is CASNREANSYNEQFF. In DNA form, the CDR3 reads TGCGCCAGCAACAGGGAGGCTAACTCCTACAATGAGCAGTTCTTC. The V call is TRBV5-1, the J call TRBJ2-1; D is possibly TRBD1 or TRBD2 (6 bases each). There are 15 residues in the CDR3. Trimming shortened V by 6 bases and J by 0 bases, and 13 bases separated the two germline ends. The germline V gene has CDR1 SGHRS and CDR2 YFSETQ. Supplemented by reference TRBV5-1 and TRBJ2-1, the full variable domain reads KAGVTQTPRYLIKTRGQQVTLSCSPISGHRSVSWYQQTPGQGLQFLFEYFSETQRNKGNFPGRFSGRQFSNSRSEMNVSTLELGDSALYLCASNREANSYNEQFFGPGTRLTVL.

The V gene is TRBV12-3 or TRBV12-4, the J gene TRBJ2-2; D is unresolved. The CDR3 is 13 residues long. The V end was cut by 7 bases, the J end by 4 bases, with 10 bases between. The CDR3 DNA follows: TGTGCCAGCACCCTTGGAGTCACCGGGGAGCTGTTTTTT. Protein sequence: CASTLGVTGELFF.

V gene TRBV30 combines with J gene TRBJ1-1; 9 bases align to TRBD1. V lost 0 bases to trimming and J lost 5 bases; unmatched junction nucleotides: 4. Germline values: CDR1 GTSNPN, CDR2 SVGIG (reference sequence). The CDR3 is 14 amino acids. The CDR3 spells CAWSVTGGWTEAFF. The CDR3 DNA follows: TGTGCCTGGAGTGTAACAGGGGGCTGGACTGAAGCTTTCTTT.

V usage is TRBV30 and J usage is TRBJ2-5; D is unclear. CDR3 size: 11 residues. Germline CDR1 and CDR2: GTSNPN and SVGIG (reference sequence). Between the trimmed V and J ends, which lost 1 base and 4 bases, there was a span of 4 bases. The CDR3, as DNA: TGTGCCTGGAGTGATAGAGAGACCCAGTACTTC. It yields the protein CAWSDRETQYF.

This chain links TRBV18 with TRBJ1-2; TRBD1 agrees at 11 bases. Germline V gene sequence: CDR1 KGHSH, CDR2 LQKENI. Germline trimming cut 2 bases from V and 6 bases from J; bases unmatched to any gene: 2. This CDR3 region has 14 residues. CDR3 bases: TGTGCCAGCTCACCAACGGACAGGGGGCATGGCTACACCTTC. It encodes CASSPTDRGHGYTF. Variable domain in full (rest from reference TRBV18 and TRBJ1-2): NAGVMQNPRHLVRRRGQEARLRCSPMKGHSHVYWYRQLPEEGLKFMVYLQKENIIDESGMPKERFSAEFPKEGPSILRIQQVVRGDSAAYFCASSPTDRGHGYTFGSGTRLTVV.

The chain couples TRBV6-6 to TRBJ2-3; 11 bases match TRBD2. V gave up 7 bases and J gave up 8 bases; unmatched junction bases: 5. The CDR3 is made up of 13 amino acids. Germline V gene lookup returns CDR1 MNHNY and CDR2 SVGAGI (reference sequence). As DNA, the CDR3 is TGTGCCAGCACGAAGGGGACTAGCGGTACGCAGTATTTT. Its translation is CASTKGTSGTQYF.

The V and J genes are TRBV7-9 and TRBJ2-2; perhaps D is TRBD1 or TRBD2 (6 bases each). The germline gives CDR1 SEHNR, CDR2 FQNEAQ (reference sequence). Trimming cost V 7 bases and J 4 bases, with 25 bases left between them. This CDR3 has 18 amino acids. CDR3 bases: TGTGCCAGCACGGGTCGGCTTGAGGGGGGCTATCGCACCGGGGAGCTGTTTTTT. Protein: CASTGRLEGGYRTGELFF.

The V gene is TRBV6-5, the J gene TRBJ1-6; maybe TRBD1 (6 bases). Germline CDR1 and CDR2: MNHEY and SVGAGI. There are 13 residues in the CDR3. The V gene lost 6 bases and the J gene lost 7 bases, with 10 bases spanning the gap. The CDR3 DNA sequence: TGTGCCAGCAGCGGACAGTGGAATTCACCCCTCCACTTT. It translates to CASSGQWNSPLHF.

The chain links TRBV18 to TRBJ1-1; D remains unclear. CDR1 and CDR2 (germline): KGHSH, LQKENI. CDR3 length equals 14 residues. The V end lost 3 bases, the J end lost 1 base, and 9 bases lay between the germline ends. The chain's CDR3 is CASSPSRQNTEAFF. The CDR3 bases are TGTGCCAGCTCACCGTCTAGACAGAACACTGAAGCTTTCTTT.

Only one count was recorded for this clone. V gene TRBV29-1 combines with J gene TRBJ2-3, with TRBD1 as a possible D gene (6 bases). The CDR3 runs 12 residues. CDR1 and CDR2 from the germline V gene are SQVTM and ANQGSEA. V was clipped by 4 bases and J by 7 bases, with 12 bases between them. CDR3 residues: CSVAQGMNTQYF. DNA of the CDR3: TGCAGCGTTGCACAGGGCATGAATACGCAGTATTTT.

V gene TRBV6-4 combines with J gene TRBJ1-2; 9 nucleotides align to TRBD1. Per germline, CDR1 MRHNA and CDR2 SNTAGT. The CDR3 has 14 amino acids. Trimming took 5 bases from V and 10 from J; bases not matched to a gene: 11. Written as DNA, the CDR3 is TGTGCCAGCAGTCCCTCGGGGACAGGGTATTCCTACACCTTC. It translates to CASSPSGTGYSYTF.

Only a few counts were recorded for this clone. The genes are TRBV29-1 and TRBJ1-1; the D gene is possibly TRBD1 (6 bases). Germline V gives CDR1 SQVTM, CDR2 ANQGSEA. The V gene lost 7 bases and the J gene lost 4 bases, with 16 bases spanning the gap. The CDR3 has 13 amino acids. For the CDR3, the DNA is TGCAGCGGATTACAGGGTAGGACCACTGAAGCTTTCTTT. Amino acid sequence: CSGLQGRTTEAFF.

Concerning this clone: An end of the junction differs from the germline gene, which may be a read error. The V and J genes are TRBV3-1 (or the pseudogene TRBV3-2) and TRBJ1-6, with D possibly being TRBD1 (6 bases). CDR3 length: 12 residues. Per germline, CDR1 LGHDT and CDR2 YNNKEL (reference sequence). The CDR3 DNA is TGTGCCAGCAGCCCCGGGACACAAATTCGAGAATTT. The encoded protein is CASSPGTQIREF.

The chain has TRBV19 and TRBJ2-7; the match to TRBD2 covers 7 bases. Germline assignment: CDR1 LNHDA and CDR2 SQIVND (reference sequence). This CDR3 spans 14 amino acids. The V and J ends lost 2 bases and 2 bases, in that order; junction bases with no gene match: 3. The chain's CDR3 is CASSIRGGTYEQYF. CDR3 sequence (DNA): TGTGCCAGTAGTATAAGGGGAGGGACCTACGAGCAGTACTTC.

CDR3 nucleotide sequence: TGTGCCAGCAGCTTAGATATTACGGGGACAGGGGTTTACAATGAGCAGTTCTTC. The encoded protein is CASSLDITGTGVYNEQFF. J is TRBJ2-1 and V is TRBV11-2, with 10 bases matching TRBD1. The ends lost 0 bases at V and 4 bases at J; junction bases unmatched: 9. CDR3 length: 18 residues. Germline CDR1 is SGHAT and CDR2 is FQNNGV.

The chain carries TRBV30 and TRBJ1-1; D is ambiguous. V lost 2 bases, J lost 6 bases, and 7 bases lay in between. This CDR3 is 11 amino acids long. Germline-derived CDR1 and CDR2 are GTSNPN and SVGIG (reference sequence). The CDR3 region has the DNA TGTGCCTGGAGTTGGTCCTCTGAAGCTTTCTTT. Protein: CAWSWSSEAFF.

CDR3 region: CASSLLAGPQETQYF. CDR3 nucleotide sequence: TGTGCCAGCTCGCTACTAGCGGGGCCCCAAGAGACCCAGTACTTC. This rearrangement joins TRBV18 to TRBJ2-5, with 10 nucleotides matching TRBD2. The CDR3 contains 15 residues. Germline CDR1 and CDR2: KGHSH and LQKENI. With V trimmed by 6 bases and J by 1 base, 5 bases remained unmatched.

This sequence joins TRBV5-1 and TRBJ1-1; 9 bases match TRBD1. V was pared by 3 bases and J by 5 bases, with 11 bases of the junction left unmatched. Germline CDR1 SGHRS, CDR2 YFSETQ. The CDR3 is 16 amino acids. In DNA form, the CDR3 reads TGCGCCAGCAGCTCAGAAACAGGGGGCGGGCGAACTGAAGCTTTCTTT. Amino acids: CASSSETGGGRTEAFF.

The V and J genes are TRBV6-5 and TRBJ2-7; D not certain. V gave up 6 bases and J gave up 7 bases, with 13 bases separating them. The length of the CDR3 is 12 residues. Germline lookup yields CDR1 MNHEY and CDR2 SVGAGI. For the CDR3, the DNA is TGTGCCAGCAGACCAGCCTTAGGGGAGCAGTACTTC. As protein: CASRPALGEQYF.